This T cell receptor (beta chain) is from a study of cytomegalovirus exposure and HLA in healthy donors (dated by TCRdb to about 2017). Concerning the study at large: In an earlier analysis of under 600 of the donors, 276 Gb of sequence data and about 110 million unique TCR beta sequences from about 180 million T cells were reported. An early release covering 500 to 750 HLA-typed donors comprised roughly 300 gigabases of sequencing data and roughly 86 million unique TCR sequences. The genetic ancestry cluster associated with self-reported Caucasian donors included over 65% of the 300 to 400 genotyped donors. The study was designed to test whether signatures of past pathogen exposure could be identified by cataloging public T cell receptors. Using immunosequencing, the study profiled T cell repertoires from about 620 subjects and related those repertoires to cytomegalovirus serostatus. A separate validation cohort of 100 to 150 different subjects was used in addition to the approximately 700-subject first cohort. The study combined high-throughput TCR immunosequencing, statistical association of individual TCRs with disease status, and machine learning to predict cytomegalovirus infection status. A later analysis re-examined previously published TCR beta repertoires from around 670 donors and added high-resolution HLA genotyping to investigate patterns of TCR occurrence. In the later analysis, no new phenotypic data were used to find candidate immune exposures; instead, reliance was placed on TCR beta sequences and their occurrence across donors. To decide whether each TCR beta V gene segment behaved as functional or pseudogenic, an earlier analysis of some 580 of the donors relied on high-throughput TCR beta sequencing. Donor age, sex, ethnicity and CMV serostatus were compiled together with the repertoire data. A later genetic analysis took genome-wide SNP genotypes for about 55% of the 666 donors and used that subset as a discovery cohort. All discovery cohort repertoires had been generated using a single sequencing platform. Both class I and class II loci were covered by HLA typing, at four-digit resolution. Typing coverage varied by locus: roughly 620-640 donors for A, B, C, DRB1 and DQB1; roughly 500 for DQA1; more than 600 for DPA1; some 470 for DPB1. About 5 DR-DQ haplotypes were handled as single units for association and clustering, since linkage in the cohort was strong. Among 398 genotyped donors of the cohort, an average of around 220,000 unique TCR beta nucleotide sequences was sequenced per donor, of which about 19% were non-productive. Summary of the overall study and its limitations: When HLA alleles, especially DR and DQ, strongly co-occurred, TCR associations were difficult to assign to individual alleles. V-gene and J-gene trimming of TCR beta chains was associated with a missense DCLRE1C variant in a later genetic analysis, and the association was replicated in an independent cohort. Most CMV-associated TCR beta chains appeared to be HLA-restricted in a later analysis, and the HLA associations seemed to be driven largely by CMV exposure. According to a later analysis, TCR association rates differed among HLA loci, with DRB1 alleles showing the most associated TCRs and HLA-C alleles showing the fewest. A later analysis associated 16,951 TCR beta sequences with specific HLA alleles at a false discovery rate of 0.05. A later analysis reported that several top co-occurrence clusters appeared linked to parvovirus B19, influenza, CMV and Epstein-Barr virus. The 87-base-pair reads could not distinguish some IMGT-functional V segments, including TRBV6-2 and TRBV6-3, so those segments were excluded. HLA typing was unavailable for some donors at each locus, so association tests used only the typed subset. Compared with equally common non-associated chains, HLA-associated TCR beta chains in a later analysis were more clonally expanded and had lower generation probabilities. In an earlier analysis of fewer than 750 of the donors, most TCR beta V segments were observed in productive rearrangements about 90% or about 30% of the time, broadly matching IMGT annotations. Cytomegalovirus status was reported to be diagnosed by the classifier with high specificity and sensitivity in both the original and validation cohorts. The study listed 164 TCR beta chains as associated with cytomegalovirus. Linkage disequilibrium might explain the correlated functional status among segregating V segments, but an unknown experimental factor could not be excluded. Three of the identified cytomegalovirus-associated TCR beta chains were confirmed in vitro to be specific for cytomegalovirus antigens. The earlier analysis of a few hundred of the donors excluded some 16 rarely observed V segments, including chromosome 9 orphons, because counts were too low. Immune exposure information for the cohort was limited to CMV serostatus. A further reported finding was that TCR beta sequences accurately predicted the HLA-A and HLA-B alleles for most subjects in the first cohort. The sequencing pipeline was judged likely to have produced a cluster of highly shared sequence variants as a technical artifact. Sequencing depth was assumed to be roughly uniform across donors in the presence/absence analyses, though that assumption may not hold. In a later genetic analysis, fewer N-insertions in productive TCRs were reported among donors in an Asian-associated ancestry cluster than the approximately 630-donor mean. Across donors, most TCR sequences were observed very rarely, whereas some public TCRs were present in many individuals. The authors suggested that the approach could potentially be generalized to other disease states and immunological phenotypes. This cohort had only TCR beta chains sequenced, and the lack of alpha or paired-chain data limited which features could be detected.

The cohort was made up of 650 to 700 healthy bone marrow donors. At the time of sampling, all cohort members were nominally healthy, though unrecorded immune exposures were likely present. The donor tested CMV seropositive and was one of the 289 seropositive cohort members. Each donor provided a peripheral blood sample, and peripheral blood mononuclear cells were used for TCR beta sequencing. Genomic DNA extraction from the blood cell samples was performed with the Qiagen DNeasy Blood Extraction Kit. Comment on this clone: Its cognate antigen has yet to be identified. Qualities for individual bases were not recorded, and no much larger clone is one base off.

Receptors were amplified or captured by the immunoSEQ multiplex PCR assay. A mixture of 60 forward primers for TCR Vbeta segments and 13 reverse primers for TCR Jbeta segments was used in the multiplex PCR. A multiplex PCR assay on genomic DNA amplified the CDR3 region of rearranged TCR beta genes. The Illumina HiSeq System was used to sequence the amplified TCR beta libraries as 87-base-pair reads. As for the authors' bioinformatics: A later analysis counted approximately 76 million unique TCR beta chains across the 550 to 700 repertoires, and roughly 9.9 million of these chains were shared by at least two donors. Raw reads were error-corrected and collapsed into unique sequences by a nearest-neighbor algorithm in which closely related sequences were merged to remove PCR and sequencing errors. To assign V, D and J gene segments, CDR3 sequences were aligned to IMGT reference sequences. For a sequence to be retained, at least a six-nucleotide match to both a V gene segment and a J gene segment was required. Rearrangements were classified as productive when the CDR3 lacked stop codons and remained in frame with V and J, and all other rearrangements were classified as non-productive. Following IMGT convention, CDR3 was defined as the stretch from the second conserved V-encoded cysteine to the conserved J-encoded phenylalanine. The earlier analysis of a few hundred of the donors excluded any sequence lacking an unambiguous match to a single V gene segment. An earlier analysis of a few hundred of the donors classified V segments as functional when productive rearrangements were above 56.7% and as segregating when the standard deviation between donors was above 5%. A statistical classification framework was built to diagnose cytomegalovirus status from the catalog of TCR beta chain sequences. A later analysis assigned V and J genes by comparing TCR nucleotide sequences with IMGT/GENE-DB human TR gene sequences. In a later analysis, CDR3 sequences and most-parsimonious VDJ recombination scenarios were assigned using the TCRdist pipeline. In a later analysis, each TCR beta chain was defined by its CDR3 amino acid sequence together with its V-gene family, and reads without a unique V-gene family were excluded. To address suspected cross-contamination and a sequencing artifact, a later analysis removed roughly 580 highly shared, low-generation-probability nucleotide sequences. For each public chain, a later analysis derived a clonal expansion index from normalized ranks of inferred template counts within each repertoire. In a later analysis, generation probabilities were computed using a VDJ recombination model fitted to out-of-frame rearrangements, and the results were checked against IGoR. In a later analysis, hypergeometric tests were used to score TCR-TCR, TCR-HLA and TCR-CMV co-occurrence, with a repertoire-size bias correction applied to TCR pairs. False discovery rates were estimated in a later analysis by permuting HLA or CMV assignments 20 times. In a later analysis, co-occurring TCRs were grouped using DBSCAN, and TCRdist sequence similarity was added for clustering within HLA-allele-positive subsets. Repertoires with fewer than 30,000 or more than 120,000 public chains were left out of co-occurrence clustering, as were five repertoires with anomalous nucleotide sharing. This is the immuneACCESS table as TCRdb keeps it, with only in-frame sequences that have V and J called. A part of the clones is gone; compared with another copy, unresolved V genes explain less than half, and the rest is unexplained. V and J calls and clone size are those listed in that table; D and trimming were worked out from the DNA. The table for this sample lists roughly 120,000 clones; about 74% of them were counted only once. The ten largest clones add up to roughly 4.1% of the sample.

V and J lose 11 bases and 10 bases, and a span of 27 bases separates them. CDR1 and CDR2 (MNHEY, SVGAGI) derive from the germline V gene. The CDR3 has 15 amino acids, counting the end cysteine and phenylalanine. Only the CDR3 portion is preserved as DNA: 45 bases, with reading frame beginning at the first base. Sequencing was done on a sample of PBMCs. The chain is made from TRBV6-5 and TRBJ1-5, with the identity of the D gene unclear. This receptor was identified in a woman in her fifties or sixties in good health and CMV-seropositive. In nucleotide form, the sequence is TGTGCCGCCGCCCGCACCCGAGACCCGACTTGCCCCCAGCATTTT. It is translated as CAAARTRDPTCPQHF.